This TCR beta chain was identified during a study of monozygotic twins with cystic fibrosis. Assay used: immunoSEQ multiplex PCR; TCRdb lists only in-frame clones, some missing. The table has tens of thousands of clones, under 95% seen once. This CDR3 is built from 18 residues. Germline CDR1 reads SEHNR; CDR2 reads FQNEAQ (reference sequence). The V end was cut by 5 bases, the J end by 4 bases, with 26 bases between. This TCR was recovered from a girl aged 2-9 years with cystic fibrosis. Sample: blood. J is TRBJ1-1 and V is TRBV7-9; a possible D gene is TRBD1 (5 bases). The CDR3 loop reads CASSPPRGSGGSGTEAFF. CDR3 nucleotide sequence: TGTGCCAGCAGCCCACCCCGGGGCAGTGGGGGGTCAGGCACTGAAGCTTTCTTT.